Below are 14 T cell receptor beta chains sequenced from a single sample in a study of CD8 T cells in Susac syndrome. Random hexamers were used to reverse transcribe roughly 0.45 to 1 ug of RNA. TCRdb independently ran MiXCR on the immunoSEQ multiplex PCR reads; one entry per CDR3 protein. Of more than 200,000 distinct CDR3 sequences listed, 90% to 95% are singletons. The specimen was CD8+ T cells from PBMCs. All receptors come from a human donor with multiple sclerosis.

The CDR3: CASSFGGFYEQYF. For the CDR3, the DNA is TGTGCCAGCAGCTTTGGAGGTTTCTACGAGCAGTACTTC. The chain couples TRBV5-6 to TRBJ2-7; D is perhaps TRBD2 (5 bases). Germline lookup yields CDR1 SGHDT and CDR2 YYEEEE. The CDR3 totals 13 residues. V lost 2 bases and J lost 3, with 9 bases in between.

V is TRBV4-1 and J is TRBJ1-4; no clear D gene. Trimming stripped 4 bases from V and 0 bases from J, with 9 bases between. Germline V gene data show CDR1 as MGHRA and CDR2 as YSYEKL. This CDR3 has 15 amino acids. The CDR3 DNA reads TGCGCCAGCAGCCGGTTAGGGTCAACTAATGAAAAACTGTTTTTT. Translation: CASSRLGSTNEKLFF.

V is TRBV11-2 and J is TRBJ2-1; TRBD2 matches at 15 bases. The CDR3 is 20 amino acids. The germline CDR1 and CDR2 sequences are SGHAT and FQNNGV. J was trimmed by 0 bases and V by 4 bases; bases with no gene match: 10. The CDR3 sequence is CASSSAGLAGGLSSYNEQFF. CDR3 DNA sequence: TGTGCCAGCAGCTCTGCCGGACTAGCGGGAGGGCTGAGCTCCTACAATGAGCAGTTCTTC.

The chain joins TRBV29-1 to TRBJ1-2; D unclear. The CDR3 covers 12 residues. Germline V gives CDR1 SQVTM, CDR2 ANQGSEA. V lost 4 bases to trimming and J lost 8 bases, with 14 bases between them. The CDR3 spells CSVGLQTAGYTF. CDR3 DNA sequence: TGCAGCGTTGGCCTCCAAACAGCGGGCTACACCTTC.

This clonotype has a handful of counts. The chain employs TRBV7-9 and TRBJ1-4; TRBD1 matches 8 bases. The V segment lost 6 bases and the J segment 3 bases; nucleotides outside the gene matches: 6. The CDR3 covers 15 residues. CDR1 SEHNR and CDR2 FQNEAQ come from the germline V gene (reference sequence). Written as DNA, the CDR3 is TGTGCCAGCAGTTCCACAGGGGGTGCTAATGAAAAACTGTTTTTT. This translates into CASSSTGGANEKLFF. Variable domain in full (rest from reference TRBV7-9 and TRBJ1-4): DTGVSQNPRHKITKRGQNVTFRCDPISEHNRLYWYRQTLGQGPEFLTYFQNEAQLEKSRLLSDRFSAERPKGSFSTLEIQRTEQGDSAMYLCASSSTGGANEKLFFGSGTQLSVL.

V and J are TRBV7-6 and TRBJ1-1; no clear D gene. CDR1 and CDR2 (germline): SGHVS, FNYEAQ. The CDR3 extends over 13 amino acids. The V and J ends lost 0 bases and 5 bases respectively, with 7 bases between them. In DNA, the CDR3 is TGTGCCAGCAGCTTAGCGACGTGGACTGAAGCTTTCTTT. This gives the protein CASSLATWTEAFF. The whole variable domain, remainder taken from reference TRBV7-6 and TRBJ1-1, is GAGVSQSPRYKVTKRGQDVALRCDPISGHVSLYWYRQALGQGPEFLTYFNYEAQQDKSGLPNDRFSAERPEGSISTLTIQRTEQRDSAMYRCASSLATWTEAFFGQGTRLTVV.

This clonotype was detected once. The chain has TRBV29-1 and TRBJ2-1, with D possibly TRBD1 on 6 matching bases. Trimming shortened V by 1 base and J by 4 bases, and 11 bases separated the two germline ends. There are 14 residues in the CDR3. The V gene's germline CDR1 is SQVTM and CDR2 ANQGSEA. The CDR3 region is CSVEVIGQYNEQFF. As DNA, the CDR3 is TGCAGCGTTGAAGTTATAGGACAGTACAATGAGCAGTTCTTC.

V gene TRBV6-2 or TRBV6-3 combines with J gene TRBJ2-1; 8 nucleotides match TRBD2. Germline V CDR1 and CDR2: MNHEY, SVGEGT. There are 15 residues in the CDR3. V dropped 7 bases and J dropped 1; count of bases not matched to a gene: 6. The CDR3 sequence: CASTGASGSYNEQFF. Written as DNA, the CDR3 is TGTGCCAGCACAGGAGCTAGCGGGTCCTACAATGAGCAGTTCTTC.

The rearrangement uses TRBV6-2 or TRBV6-3 and TRBJ2-5; D remains ambiguous. Germline CDR1 and CDR2: MNHEY and SVGEGT. The CDR3 contains 14 residues. V was cut by 8 bases and J by 3 bases, with 16 bases left in between. CDR3 in amino acids: CASGLSATEETQYF. CDR3 DNA: TGTGCCAGCGGCCTCTCCGCCACCGAAGAGACCCAGTACTTC.

This chain links TRBV30 with TRBJ2-7; the D gene is possibly TRBD1 (5 bases). Per the germline V gene, CDR1 is GTSNPN and CDR2 is SVGIG (reference sequence). This CDR3 is built from 12 residues. V shed 0 bases and J shed 5 bases, with 8 bases lying between them. CDR3 sequence: CAWSVLRDEQYF. CDR3 DNA: TGTGCCTGGAGTGTACTCAGGGACGAGCAGTACTTC. Full variable domain (outside the CDR3, taken from reference TRBV30 and TRBJ2-7): SQTIHQWPATLVQPVGSPLSLECTVEGTSNPNLYWYRQAAGRGLQLLFYSVGIGQISSEVPQNLSASRPQDRQFILSSKKLLLSDSGFYLCAWSVLRDEQYFGPGTRLTVT.

V is TRBV5-6 and J is TRBJ1-1; 9 nucleotides agree with TRBD1. In germline, CDR1 is SGHDT, CDR2 YYEEEE. The CDR3 has 14 residues. The V and J ends lost 4 bases and 13 bases, in that order; junction bases with no gene match: 14. CDR3 region: CASSPGTGPVLDFF. Here the CDR3 DNA reads TGTGCCAGCAGCCCCGGGACAGGGCCGGTGTTAGATTTCTTT. Full variable domain (remainder filled in from reference TRBV5-6 and TRBJ1-1): DAGVTQSPTHLIKTRGQQVTLRCSPKSGHDTVSWYQQALGQGPQFIFQYYEEEERQRGNFPDRFSGHQFPNYSSELNVNALLLGDSALYLCASSPGTGPVLDFFGQGTRLTVV.

The chain has TRBV2 and TRBJ2-7; weak D call: TRBD1 (6 bases). The V end was cut by 6 bases, the J end by 6 bases, with 6 bases between. Germline values: CDR1 SNHLY, CDR2 FYNNEI. CDR3 length equals 10 residues. As DNA, the CDR3 is TGTGCCAGCAGGGGGGCCGAGCAGTACTTC. Protein sequence: CASRGAEQYF.

The chain combines TRBV7-9 with TRBJ1-2; no clear D gene. V was pared by 5 bases and J by 6 bases, with 16 bases between. There are 14 residues in the CDR3. The germline CDR1 and CDR2 sequences are SEHNR and FQNEAQ (reference sequence). This CDR3 is CASSIGVASDGYTF. In DNA form, the CDR3 reads TGTGCCAGCAGCATAGGAGTTGCTAGTGATGGCTACACCTTC.

V is TRBV7-9 and J is TRBJ1-6, with D unresolved. This CDR3 has 14 residues. Trimming stripped 1 base from V and 14 bases from J, with 15 bases between. The germline V gene encodes CDR1 SEHNR and CDR2 FQNEAQ (reference sequence). CDR3 in amino acids: CASSLGWGMATLHF. The CDR3 DNA is TGTGCCAGCAGCTTAGGGTGGGGAATGGCAACCCTCCACTTT.